This T cell receptor beta chain was profiled in a study of blood T cell repertoires in COVID-19. About the study: Donors in the United States, Italy and Spain gave samples during acute or convalescent COVID-19.

Germline V gene data show CDR1 as SQVTM and CDR2 as ANQGSEA. CDR3 length: 13 residues. V lost 4 bases and J 2 bases, leaving 11 bases between the germline ends. Libraries were prepared by immunoSEQ multiplex PCR; TCRdb keeps only in-frame clonotypes and omits some of them. The sample lists around 29,000 clones, approximately 83% occurring once. This clone was seen just once. The chain joins TRBV29-1 to TRBJ1-1; D call uncertain. Sequenced: peripheral blood. This receptor was taken from a woman aged 55-70 years with active COVID-19. The chain's CDR3 is CSVVNRENTEAFF. The CDR3 DNA reads TGCAGCGTTGTGAACAGAGAAAACACTGAAGCTTTCTTT.